These T cell receptor beta chains were read from a single sample in a study of T cells in Graves' hyperthyroidism and ophthalmopathy. TCRdb reprocessed the multiplex PCR reads via MiXCR and lists one record per CDR3 protein. The data contain some 490,000 distinct CDR3 sequences, 22% of them singletons. The sequencing sample was made of blood. The receptors shown here come from a woman in her seventies with Graves' ophthalmopathy. Both conserved end residues are part of each CDR3. Each record gives: J gene, V gene, CDR3 protein.

TRBJ2-7,TRBV20-1,CSARDSGTSGKVLYEQYF
TRBJ2-7,TRBV2,CASNLLAGKNEQYF
TRBJ1-1,TRBV28,CASSPIQGGSTEAFF
TRBJ1-6,TRBV10-2,CASSAPEGQRSPLHF
TRBJ2-7,TRBV12-3/TRBV12-4,CASSFRWTAIYEQYF
TRBJ2-3,TRBV20-1,CSARPLSGRVTDTQYF
TRBJ1-5,TRBV12-3/TRBV12-4,CASTRGVQPQHF
TRBJ2-1,TRBV20-1,CSARGGSISNEQFF
TRBJ2-5,TRBV7-2,CASSFGFPAGGGETQYF
TRBJ2-7,TRBV7-8,CASSTGTGGSYEQYF
TRBJ1-2,TRBV5-1,CASKLDTNYGYTF
TRBJ2-7,TRBV2,CASRGQVNEQYF
TRBJ2-2,TRBV9,CASSEGLITGELFF
TRBJ2-7,TRBV14,CASSPSSLEQYF
TRBJ2-7,TRBV7-9,CASENAGYLNYEQYF
TRBJ1-1,TRBV2,CASSSQGMNTEAFF
TRBJ1-5,TRBV7-2,CASSLEASNQPQHF
TRBJ1-1,TRBV27,CASSTRTGIGAFF
TRBJ1-5,TRBV6-5,CASRSEGTGGIQPQHF
TRBJ1-5,TRBV12-3/TRBV12-4,CASSQSTRTGRNQPQHF
TRBJ2-1,TRBV7-9,CASSHRVSMDEQFF
TRBJ2-1,TRBV5-8,CASSLAGKGWNEQFF
TRBJ1-6,TRBV5-4,CASSSLGTGGLPPLHF
TRBJ2-5,TRBV19,CASSISLFGFETQYF
TRBJ2-7,TRBV18,CASSPSPIRAEQYF
TRBJ1-4,TRBV19,CASSMEGGEKLFF
TRBJ1-2,TRBV6-9,CASSYRPLGHDYTF
TRBJ2-7,TRBV20-1,CSASGSKQGSKYEQYF
TRBJ2-1,TRBV7-2,CASSLRGRASDEQFF
TRBJ2-3,TRBV12-3/TRBV12-4,CASSRRTETQYF
TRBJ2-5,TRBV12-3/TRBV12-4,CATRGGQETQYF
TRBJ2-7,TRBV2,CASTGGSYEQYF
TRBJ1-6,TRBV6-2/TRBV6-3,CASRAGSYSPLHF
TRBJ1-5,TRBV18,CASSPGGNRNQPQHF
TRBJ1-2,TRBV6-1,CASRPPGGAYGYTF
TRBJ1-1,TRBV6-7,CASSYPPLPGQGMNTEAFF
TRBJ2-5,TRBV3-1,CASSSRFDRGQETQYF
TRBJ2-7,TRBV11-1,CASSFLASAGEQYF
TRBJ2-7,TRBV7-9,CASSHYRPPFSYEQYF
TRBJ1-5,TRBV27,CASSLRQGGWGQPQHF
TRBJ1-3,TRBV5-6,CASSLGAGGNTIYF
TRBJ1-3,TRBV25-1,CASSHNSGNTIYF
TRBJ1-5,TRBV20-1,CSASLQYNQPQHF
TRBJ2-7,TRBV6-1,CASSLSRTGDEQYF
TRBJ1-2,TRBV24-1,CATSDGTGAYGYTF
TRBJ1-3,TRBV3-1,CASSTGRSSGNTIYF
TRBJ1-2,TRBV5-5,CASSLFEGASYGYTF
TRBJ2-1,TRBV14,CASSLGTPRREQFF
TRBJ2-7,TRBV2,CASSEEYEQYF